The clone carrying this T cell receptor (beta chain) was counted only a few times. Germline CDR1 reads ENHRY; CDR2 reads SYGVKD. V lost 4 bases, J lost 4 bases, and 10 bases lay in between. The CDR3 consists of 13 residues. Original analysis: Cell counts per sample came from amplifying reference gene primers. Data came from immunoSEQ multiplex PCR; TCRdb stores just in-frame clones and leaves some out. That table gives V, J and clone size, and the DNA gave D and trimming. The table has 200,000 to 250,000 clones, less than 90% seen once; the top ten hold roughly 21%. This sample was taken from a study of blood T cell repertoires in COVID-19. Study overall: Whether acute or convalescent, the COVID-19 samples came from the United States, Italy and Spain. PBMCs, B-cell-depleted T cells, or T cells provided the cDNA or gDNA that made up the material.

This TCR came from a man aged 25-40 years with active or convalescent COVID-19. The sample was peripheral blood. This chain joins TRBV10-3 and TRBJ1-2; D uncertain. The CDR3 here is CAISATVGYGYTF. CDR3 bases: TGTGCCATCAGTGCCACAGTGGGCTATGGCTACACCTTC.